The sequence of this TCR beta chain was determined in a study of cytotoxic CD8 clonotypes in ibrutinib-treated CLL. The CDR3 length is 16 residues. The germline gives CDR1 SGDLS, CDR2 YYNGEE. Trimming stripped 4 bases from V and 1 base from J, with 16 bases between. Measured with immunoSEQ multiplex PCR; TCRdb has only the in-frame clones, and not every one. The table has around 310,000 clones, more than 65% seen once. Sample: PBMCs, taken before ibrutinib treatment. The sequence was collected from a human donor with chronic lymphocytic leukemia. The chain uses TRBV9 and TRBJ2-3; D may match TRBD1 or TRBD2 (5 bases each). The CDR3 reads CASSPQVGVGTDTQYF. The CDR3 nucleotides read TGTGCCAGCAGCCCTCAGGTGGGGGTTGGCACAGATACGCAGTATTTT.